The 24 T cell receptor beta chains below all came from one sample that was sequenced in a study of regulatory T cells in long-lasting Graves disease. Specified time point: newly diagnosed GD, antithyroid drugs for less than 3 months. Making the TCR library involved RNA that had been extracted from PBMCs. With iRepertoire HTBI primers and Arm-PCR of CDR3 regions, TCR beta libraries were built. TCRdb reprocessed the multiplex PCR reads via MiXCR and lists one record per CDR3 protein. Counted here are 500,000 or so distinct CDR3 sequences, about 16% occurring once; the ten biggest clones make up more than 9%. These same records also appear under a second study, on T cells in Graves' hyperthyroidism and ophthalmopathy.

Sequenced here: peripheral blood mononuclear cells (PBMCs), sampled at new diagnosis, from a patient treated with antithyroid drugs. These receptors all stem from a man aged 35-49 years with Graves disease.

This clonotype came up many times. The V and J genes are TRBV5-1 and TRBJ2-7; D gene unclear. Germline V gene data show CDR1 as SGHRS and CDR2 as YFSETQ. V was trimmed by 7 bases and J by 0 bases, leaving 17 bases between them. The CDR3 length is 15 residues. For the CDR3, the DNA is TGCGCCAGCCCAATCGAGGACCGTTCCTCCTACGAGCAGTACTTC. This codes for CASPIEDRSSYEQYF. Full variable domain (remainder filled in from reference TRBV5-1 and TRBJ2-7): KAGVTQTPRYLIKTRGQQVTLSCSPISGHRSVSWYQQTPGQGLQFLFEYFSETQRNKGNFPGRFSGRQFSNSRSEMNVSTLELGDSALYLCASPIEDRSSYEQYFGPGTRLTVT.

The V call is TRBV15, the J call TRBJ1-2; D might be TRBD1 (5 bases). In germline, CDR1 is LNHNV, CDR2 YYDKDF (reference sequence). The CDR3 contains 15 residues. Trimming cost V 10 bases and J 6 bases, with 24 bases left between them. DNA of the CDR3: TGTGCCAGCAGTGGGACTAGGGCCACGGGCCATGGCTACACCTTC. Residues: CASSGTRATGHGYTF.

This clonotype was detected many times. The chain has TRBV28 and TRBJ2-1, with D perhaps given as TRBD1 or TRBD2 (6 bases each). Trimming left V 5 bases short and J 4 bases short, with 24 bases between. Germline V gene data show CDR1 as MDHEN and CDR2 as SYDVKM. The CDR3 is 18 residues long. The CDR3 region is CASSMLGTFGGLYNEQFF. The CDR3 nucleotides read TGTGCCAGCAGTATGCTCGGGACCTTCGGGGGCCTGTACAATGAGCAGTTCTTC. Full variable domain (outside the CDR3, taken from reference TRBV28 and TRBJ2-1): DVKVTQSSRYLVKRTGEKVFLECVQDMDHENMFWYRQDPGLGLRLIYFSYDVKMKEKGDIPEGYSVSREKKERFSLILESASTNQTSMYLCASSMLGTFGGLYNEQFFGPGTRLTVL.

There are many counts of this clonotype. The chain combines TRBV30 with TRBJ2-7, with 8 bases fitting TRBD1. The V segment lost 0 bases and the J segment 0 bases; nucleotides outside the gene matches: 7. The germline CDR1 and CDR2 sequences are GTSNPN and SVGIG (reference sequence). The CDR3 covers 16 residues. CDR3 sequence (DNA): TGTGCCTGGAGTGTAGGATGGACAGGGAGCTCCTACGAGCAGTACTTC. Its protein is CAWSVGWTGSSYEQYF.

As for this clonotype: This may stem from a read error, because a much larger clone lies one nucleotide away. The rearrangement links TRBV6-5 to TRBJ2-1, with 12 nucleotides matching TRBD2. This CDR3 region has 18 residues. V shed 3 bases and J 10 bases; nucleotides not matched to a gene: 16. Germline V gives CDR1 MNHEY, CDR2 SVGAGI. CDR3 nucleotide sequence: TGTGCCAGCAGTTATTCGGCCCCCAGGACTAGCGGGAAGTACGAGCAGTTCTTC. Translated, it gives CASSYSAPRTSGKYEQFF.

This clonotype appeared a few times. CDR3 DNA: TGTGCCACCAGCAAGGATGATTTCGGGGTGAGGACCCAGTACTTC. Its translation is CATSKDDFGVRTQYF. The rearrangement joins TRBV15 to TRBJ2-5, with a weak D call TRBD2 (5 bases). The ends were cut back, 4 bases at V and 7 bases at J, with 19 bases in the middle. Germline V gene lookup returns CDR1 LNHNV and CDR2 YYDKDF (reference sequence). This CDR3 comprises 15 residues. Based on the CDR3 plus reference TRBV15 and TRBJ2-5, the full variable domain is DAMVIQNPRYQVTQFGKPVTLSCSQTLNHNVMYWYQQKSSQAPKLLFHYYDKDFNNEADTPDNFQSRRPNTSFCFLDIRSPGLGDTAMYLCATSKDDFGVRTQYFGPGTRLLVL.

This clonotype was counted at least ten times. V and J are TRBV5-1 and TRBJ1-1; tentative D call: TRBD1 (6 bases). The CDR3 is made up of 12 amino acids. Germline lookup yields CDR1 SGHRS and CDR2 YFSETQ. V lost 4 bases and J lost 6, with 10 bases in between. CDR3 sequence reads: CASSPNRAEAFF. In nucleotides, the CDR3 is TGCGCCAGCAGCCCTAACAGGGCTGAAGCTTTCTTT. Full variable domain (rest looked up from reference TRBV5-1 and TRBJ1-1): KAGVTQTPRYLIKTRGQQVTLSCSPISGHRSVSWYQQTPGQGLQFLFEYFSETQRNKGNFPGRFSGRQFSNSRSEMNVSTLELGDSALYLCASSPNRAEAFFGQGTRLTVV.

The chain recombines TRBV20-1 with TRBJ2-2; 7 nucleotides agree with TRBD2. Germline loops: CDR1 DFQATT, CDR2 SNEGSKA (reference sequence). The length of the CDR3 is 11 residues. The V segment lost 6 bases and the J segment 9 bases; nucleotides outside the gene matches: 4. The DNA for the CDR3 is TGCAGTGCAGGCGGGAGCCGGGAGCTGTTTTTT. Translation gives CSAGGSRELFF.

The rearrangement uses TRBV19 and TRBJ2-2, with D perhaps TRBD1 or TRBD2 (5 bases each). With 7 bases removed from V and 6 bases from J, the gap between germline ends came to 12 bases. Germline CDR1 and CDR2: LNHDA and SQIVND (reference sequence). The CDR3 extends over 13 amino acids. The CDR3 region is CASTREGPGELFF. The CDR3, as DNA: TGTGCCAGTACTCGAGAGGGGCCCGGGGAGCTGTTTTTT.

Many counts were recorded for this clonotype. The chain couples TRBV30 to TRBJ2-5, with 14 positions matching TRBD2. Per the germline V gene, CDR1 is GTSNPN and CDR2 is SVGIG (reference sequence). This CDR3 region has 15 residues. The V gene end was trimmed by 4 bases and the J gene end by 4 bases; junction bases not matched to a gene: 5. CDR3 in DNA: TGTGCCTGGACCCTGGGGACTAGCGGGAGAGAGACCCAGTACTTC. Translating it yields CAWTLGTSGRETQYF.

CDR3 in DNA: TGTGCCAGTAGTATAGGTCCGGACAGGGGTCAGACCCAGTACTTC. Translation: CASSIGPDRGQTQYF. The V call is TRBV19, the J call TRBJ2-5; 9 bases are a match to TRBD1. Germline V gene data show CDR1 as LNHDA and CDR2 as SQIVND (reference sequence). After removal of 1 base from V and 6 bases from J, the junction contained 6 bases not matched to a gene. There are 15 residues in the CDR3.

This clonotype occurred many times. J is TRBJ2-3 and V is TRBV20-1, with 11 nucleotides matching TRBD2. CDR1 is DFQATT, CDR2 SNEGSKA, per germline (reference sequence). The CDR3 is made up of 14 amino acids. V lost 6 bases to trimming and J lost 5 bases; unmatched junction nucleotides: 7. The CDR3 nucleotides read TGCAGTGCCCCGACTAGCGGGATTGGAGATACGCAGTATTTT. This encodes CSAPTSGIGDTQYF.

This clonotype appeared many times. The chain couples TRBV12-3 or TRBV12-4 to TRBJ2-1, with TRBD2 as a possible D gene (5 bases). The CDR3 length is 12 residues. V was clipped by 2 bases and J by 9 bases, with 8 bases between them. This chain's CDR3 is CASSLSGSEQFF. CDR3 coding DNA: TGTGCCAGCAGTTTAAGTGGGAGTGAGCAGTTCTTC.

This clonotype has only a few counts. The chain employs TRBV15 and TRBJ2-1; TRBD2 is a possible D gene (6 bases). Germline V gene lookup returns CDR1 LNHNV and CDR2 YYDKDF (reference sequence). The ends were cut back, 0 bases at V and 8 bases at J, with 14 bases in the middle. The CDR3 is 15 residues long. In nucleotides, the CDR3 is TGTGCCACCAGCAGAGAGAAGGGAGGAGGCTATGAGCAGTTCTTC. It encodes CATSREKGGGYEQFF.

This clonotype has at least ten counts. V is TRBV2 and J is TRBJ2-7; D may be TRBD2 (5 bases). This CDR3 has 11 amino acids. Germline V lookup: CDR1 SNHLY, CDR2 FYNNEI. The V end lost 6 bases, the J end lost 5 bases, and 8 bases lay between the germline ends. CDR3 loop: CASSTGNEQYF. DNA for the CDR3: TGTGCCAGCAGCACGGGAAACGAGCAGTACTTC. The full variable domain, its missing parts supplied by reference TRBV2 and TRBJ2-7, is EPEVTQTPSHQVTQMGQEVILRCVPISNHLYFYWYRQILGQKVEFLVSFYNNEISEKSEIFDDQFSVERPDGSNFTLKIRSTKLEDSAMYFCASSTGNEQYFGPGTRLTVT.

This clonotype showed up many times. The chain is built from TRBV5-6 and TRBJ2-7; no clear D gene. The CDR3 length is 14 residues. Trimming removed 2 bases at V and 2 bases at J, with 11 bases between. Looked up from germline, CDR1 is SGHDT and CDR2 is YYEEEE. The DNA of the CDR3 is TGTGCCAGCAGCTTCAGGTCGGCAACCTACGAGCAGTACTTC. This encodes CASSFRSATYEQYF.

CDR3 sequence (DNA): TGTGCCAGCCTCGGGACAGGGGAGGACTACGAGCAGTACTTC. As protein: CASLGTGEDYEQYF. This chain connects TRBV7-8 to TRBJ2-7; TRBD1 matches 10 bases. The CDR3 is made up of 14 amino acids. In germline, CDR1 is SGHVS, CDR2 FQNEAQ. With 8 bases clipped from V and 3 bases from J, the junction kept 7 bases outside the gene matches.

This clonotype was counted only a few times. The chain uses TRBV3-1 and TRBJ2-7; 9 bases line up with TRBD1. The CDR3 runs to 16 residues. J was trimmed by 4 bases and V by 6 bases; bases with no gene match: 13. Germline V gives CDR1 LGHDT, CDR2 YNNKEL (reference sequence). DNA for the CDR3: TGTGCCAGCAGTTACTTACCGGGACAGGGAATATACGAGCAGTACTTC. This encodes CASSYLPGQGIYEQYF.

The chain employs TRBV19 and TRBJ2-7, with D possibly matching TRBD2 (6 bases). Germline CDR1 reads LNHDA; CDR2 reads SQIVND (reference sequence). This CDR3 contains 12 residues. V lost 10 bases to trimming and J lost 6 bases, with 16 bases between them. In nucleotides, the CDR3 is TGTGCCACCTCAATCCCAGCGGGCGAGCAGTACTTC. It yields the protein CATSIPAGEQYF.

This clonotype was recorded a few times. The rearrangement joins TRBV12-3 or TRBV12-4 to TRBJ2-1, with 8 positions matching TRBD1. With V trimmed by 6 bases and J by 10 bases, 11 bases remained unmatched. This CDR3 has 14 residues. The CDR3 DNA follows: TGTGCCAGCAGCCTGGGACAGGCTTTGGCAGAGCAGTTCTTC. This encodes CASSLGQALAEQFF.

The chain carries TRBV29-1 and TRBJ1-2, with D tentatively TRBD1 (5 bases). CDR1 SQVTM and CDR2 ANQGSEA come from the germline V gene. This CDR3 region has 12 residues. The germline V and J ends were trimmed by 5 bases and 4 bases, with 11 bases remaining between them. CDR3 bases: TGCAGCGTTCTCACTGGGACCTATGGCTACACCTTC. It specifies CSVLTGTYGYTF.

The table lists this clonotype with many counts. The rearrangement links TRBV3-1 to TRBJ1-1; D is unresolved. Germline CDR1 is LGHDT and CDR2 is YNNKEL (reference sequence). Trimming took 8 bases from V and 3 from J, leaving 7 bases between them. This CDR3 has 11 residues. DNA of the CDR3: TGTGCCAGCTCCTGGGACACTGAAGCTTTCTTT. Translating it yields CASSWDTEAFF.

The V and J genes are TRBV7-6 and TRBJ2-1; D is tentatively TRBD1 or TRBD2 (7 bases each). There are 15 residues in the CDR3. The germline V gene encodes CDR1 SGHVS and CDR2 FNYEAQ. V shed 4 bases and J shed 5 bases, with 15 bases lying between them. The DNA of the CDR3 is TGTGCCAGCAGCTACCCTCAGGGGGGGCACAATGAGCAGTTCTTC. Encoded protein: CASSYPQGGHNEQFF.

This clonotype was counted a few times. This chain links TRBV6-1 with TRBJ2-5, with 11 bases that match TRBD1. Trimming at V came to 6 bases and at J to 5 bases, leaving 14 bases not matched to a gene. The CDR3 runs 17 residues. Germline V gene sequence: CDR1 MNHNS, CDR2 SASEGT. In DNA form, the CDR3 reads TGTGCCAGCAGGGGGGACAGGGGGACCGGTGACGGGGAGACCCAGTACTTC. This translates into CASRGDRGTGDGETQYF.